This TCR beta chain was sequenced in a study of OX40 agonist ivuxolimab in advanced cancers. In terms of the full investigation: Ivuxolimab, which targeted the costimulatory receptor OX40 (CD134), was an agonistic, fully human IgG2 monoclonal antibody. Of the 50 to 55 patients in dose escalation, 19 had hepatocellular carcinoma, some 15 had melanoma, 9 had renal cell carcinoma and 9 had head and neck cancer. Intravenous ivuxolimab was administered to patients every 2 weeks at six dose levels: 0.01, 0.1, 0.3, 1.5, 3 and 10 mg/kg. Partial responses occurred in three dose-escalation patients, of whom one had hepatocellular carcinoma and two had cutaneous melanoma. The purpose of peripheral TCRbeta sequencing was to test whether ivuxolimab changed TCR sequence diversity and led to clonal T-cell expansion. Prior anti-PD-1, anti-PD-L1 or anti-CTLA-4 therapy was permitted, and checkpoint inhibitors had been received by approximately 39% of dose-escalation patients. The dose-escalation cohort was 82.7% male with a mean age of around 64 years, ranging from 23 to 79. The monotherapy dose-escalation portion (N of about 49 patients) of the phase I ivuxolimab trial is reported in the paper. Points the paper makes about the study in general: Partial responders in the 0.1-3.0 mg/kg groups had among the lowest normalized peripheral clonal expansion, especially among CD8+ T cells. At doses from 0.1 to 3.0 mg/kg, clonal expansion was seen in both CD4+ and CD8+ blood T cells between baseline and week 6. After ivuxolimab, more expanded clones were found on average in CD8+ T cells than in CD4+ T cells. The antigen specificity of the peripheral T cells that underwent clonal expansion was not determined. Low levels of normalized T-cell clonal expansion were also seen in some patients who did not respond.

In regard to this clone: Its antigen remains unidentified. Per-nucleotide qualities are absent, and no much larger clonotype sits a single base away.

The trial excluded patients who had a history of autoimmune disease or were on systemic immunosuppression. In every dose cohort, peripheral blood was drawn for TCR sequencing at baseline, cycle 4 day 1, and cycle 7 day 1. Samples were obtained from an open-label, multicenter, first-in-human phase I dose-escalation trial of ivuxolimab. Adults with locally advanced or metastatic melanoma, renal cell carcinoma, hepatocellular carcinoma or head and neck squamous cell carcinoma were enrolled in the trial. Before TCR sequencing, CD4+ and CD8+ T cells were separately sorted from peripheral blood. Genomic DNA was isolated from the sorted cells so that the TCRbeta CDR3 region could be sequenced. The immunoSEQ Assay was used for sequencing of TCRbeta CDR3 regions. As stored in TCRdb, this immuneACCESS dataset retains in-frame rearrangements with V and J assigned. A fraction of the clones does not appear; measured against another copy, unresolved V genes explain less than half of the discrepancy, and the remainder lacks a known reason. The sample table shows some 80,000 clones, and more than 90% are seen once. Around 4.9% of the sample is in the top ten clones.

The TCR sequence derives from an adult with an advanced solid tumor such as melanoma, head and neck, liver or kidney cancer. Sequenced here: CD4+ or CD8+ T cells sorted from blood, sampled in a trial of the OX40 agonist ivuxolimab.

The CDR3 region has the sequence CASSAGLAKYNEQFF. The nucleotide sequence is given as TGTGCCAGCAGTGCCGGACTAGCTAAATACAATGAGCAGTTCTTC. The chain is encoded by TRBV6-4 joined to TRBJ2-1, and 8 junction bases match TRBD2. The germline V gene provides CDR1 MRHNA and CDR2 SNTAGT. After removal of 4 bases from V and 4 bases from J, the junction retains 6 bases not matched to a gene. The CDR3 goes from the cysteine to the phenylalanine over 15 residues. Just the 45-base CDR3 DNA is kept, in frame starting at base 1.